Listed here are 6 T cell receptor beta chains from one sample, sequenced in a study of vaccination and CD4 T cells after COVID-19. Treatment indicated: 10-day PBMC culture with coronavirus spike peptide pools or control peptides (ViraFEST assay). At the Johns Hopkins FTIC core, DNA taken from cultured CD4+ T cells was sequenced by way of the Oncomine TCR Beta short-read assay. Each CDR3 protein gets one entry after TCRdb re-called the PCR reads with MiXCR. This repertoire shows 10,000 to 15,000 distinct CDR3 sequences, about three quarters found once; its top ten account for less than 40%. Antigen specificity for these receptors is unknown. The sample taken for sequencing was CD4+ T cells from blood, cultured in vitro. The receptors shown here come from a human donor who had recovered from COVID-19.

This clonotype was seen more than once but under ten times. The chain couples TRBV15 to TRBJ1-6; no definite D call. The CDR3 runs to 17 residues. V was shortened by 1 base and J by 0 bases, with 10 bases between the two germline ends. Germline CDR1 LNHNV, CDR2 YYDKDF (reference sequence). CDR3 sequence reads: CATSRGLGSSYNSPLHF. The CDR3 DNA is TGTGCCACCAGCAGAGGGTTAGGGAGCTCCTATAATTCACCCCTCCACTTT.

This clonotype was recorded only once. This chain uses TRBV7-9 with TRBJ1-5; D remains ambiguous. In germline, CDR1 is SEHNR, CDR2 FQNEAQ (reference sequence). The length of the CDR3 is 16 residues. The V end was cut by 1 base, the J end by 0 bases, with 10 bases between. CDR3 DNA sequence: TGTGCCAGCAGCTTAGGGGTGCGGGATAGCAATCAGCCCCAGCATTTT. This gives the protein CASSLGVRDSNQPQHF.

The V call is TRBV10-3, the J call TRBJ1-2, with 10 bases lining up with TRBD1. CDR3 length equals 15 residues. The germline gives CDR1 ENHRY, CDR2 SYGVKD. The trim removed 3 bases at V and 8 bases at J, leaving 9 bases unmatched. In DNA, the CDR3 is TGTGCCATCAGTGAAGATGACAGGGGGCTTCGGGGCTACACCTTC. This translates into CAISEDDRGLRGYTF.

J is TRBJ1-1 and V is TRBV5-4; tentatively, D is TRBD1 (6 bases). The CDR3 extends over 13 amino acids. V lost 5 bases and J lost 3, with 11 bases in between. In germline, CDR1 is SGHNT, CDR2 YYREEE (reference sequence). In nucleotides, the CDR3 is TGTGCCAGCAGGCAGGGGCGGGACACTGAAGCTTTCTTT. It yields the protein CASRQGRDTEAFF.

The genes are TRBV15 and TRBJ2-3; the match to TRBD2 covers 11 bases. Germline CDR1 and CDR2: LNHNV and YYDKDF (reference sequence). The CDR3 has 16 amino acids. After removal of 7 bases from V and 7 bases from J, the junction contained 13 bases not matched to a gene. The CDR3 loop is CATTKITSGRQNTQYF. CDR3 coding DNA: TGTGCCACCACCAAAATTACTAGCGGGAGACAGAATACGCAGTATTTT.

The CDR3 region has the DNA TGTGCCAGCAGCTCCCAGAAATATAGCAATCAGCCCCAGCATTTT. Translated, it gives CASSSQKYSNQPQHF. This chain links TRBV7-2 with TRBJ1-5; no reliable D call. The CDR3 spans 15 residues. Germline V gene data show CDR1 as SGHTA and CDR2 as FQGNSA. V was shortened by 4 bases and J by 0 bases, with 10 bases between the two germline ends.